A selection of T cell receptor beta chains follows, all from one sample in a study of vaccination and CD4 T cells after COVID-19. TCRdb redid the calling of the PCR reads with MiXCR, one entry per CDR3 protein. This sample has over 9,000 distinct CDR3 sequences, with around 46% found just once. Antigens for these TCRs are unknown. Sequencing was carried out using CD4+ T cells from blood, cultured in vitro. These receptors all stem from a human donor who had recovered from COVID-19. The CDR3 runs from the conserved cysteine through the conserved F or W. D genes are given only for firm matches. Only part of the rows carry a size: once, few, many, or a class if the clone is expanded.

DNA: TGCAGTGCTAGAGATGCTCTAAGAGACTATGGCTACACCTTC
CDR3: CSARDALRDYGYTF
V: TRBV20-1
size: .
D: .
J: TRBJ1-2

DNA: TGTGCCAGCAGCATTGGACAGGATCGCAATCAGCCCCAGCATTTT
CDR3: CASSIGQDRNQPQHF
V: TRBV12-3/TRBV12-4
size: .
D: TRBD1
J: TRBJ1-5

DNA: TGTGCCTGGGGGGGACGGCAAGATCAGCCCCAGCATTTT
CDR3: CAWGGRQDQPQHF
V: TRBV30
size: once
D: .
J: TRBJ1-5

DNA: TGTGCCAGCAGTGGCGGGGGGGGTTCCTACGAGCAGTACTTC
CDR3: CASSGGGGSYEQYF
V: TRBV2
size: .
D: TRBD2
J: TRBJ2-7

DNA: TGTGCCAGCAACCGGGGACAGAGCTATAATTCACCCCTCCACTTT
CDR3: CASNRGQSYNSPLHF
V: TRBV6-1
size: few
D: TRBD1
J: TRBJ1-6

DNA: TGCAGCGTTGCCCCACAGGGAACGATTTACGAGCAGTACTTC
CDR3: CSVAPQGTIYEQYF
V: TRBV29-1
size: .
D: .
J: TRBJ2-7

DNA: TGTGCCATCCTGTCGGACAGGGGGGTTATAGGCTACACCTTC
CDR3: CAILSDRGVIGYTF
V: TRBV10-3
size: .
D: TRBD1
J: TRBJ1-2

DNA: TGCGCCAGCAGCTTGAGGGCAGGGTACACCGGGGAGCTGTTTTTT
CDR3: CASSLRAGYTGELFF
V: TRBV5-1
size: .
D: .
J: TRBJ2-2

DNA: TGTGCCAGCAGGCCGGACCCGCCTGAAGCTTTCTTT
CDR3: CASRPDPPEAFF
V: TRBV2
size: few
D: .
J: TRBJ1-1

DNA: TGTGCCAGCAGGGGTACAGGGACAGGTGCCTACGAGCAGTACTTC
CDR3: CASRGTGTGAYEQYF
V: TRBV6-1
size: .
D: TRBD1
J: TRBJ2-7

DNA: TGCAGTGCTAGGTACCACGGGGGCGTGGATGGAAACACCATATATTTT
CDR3: CSARYHGGVDGNTIYF
V: TRBV20-1
size: .
D: .
J: TRBJ1-3

DNA: TGTGCCAGCACCGGAGCCAGACTGGATTCTAGGGAGCAGTACTTC
CDR3: CASTGARLDSREQYF
V: TRBV6-1
size: .
D: .
J: TRBJ2-7

DNA: TGTGCCAGCAGCTTACAAGCGGGGACAGATACGCAGTATTTT
CDR3: CASSLQAGTDTQYF
V: TRBV7-2
size: few
D: TRBD2
J: TRBJ2-3

DNA: TGTGCCAGCAGCCAAGGGACAGGGGGCGGAAGGTTGGGCTATGGCTACACCTTC
CDR3: CASSQGTGGGRLGYGYTF
V: TRBV6-1
size: .
D: TRBD1
J: TRBJ1-2

DNA: TGTGCCAGCTTGAGGGATATAGGTGGCTACACCTTC
CDR3: CASLRDIGGYTF
V: TRBV7-9
size: few
D: .
J: TRBJ1-2

DNA: TGTGCCGGAGGGGACGGGACCTCTGGAAACACCATATATTTT
CDR3: CAGGDGTSGNTIYF
V: TRBV10-3
size: .
D: .
J: TRBJ1-3

DNA: TGTGCCAGCAGACCTATAACAGGGGGCGGCTACACCTTC
CDR3: CASRPITGGGYTF
V: TRBV6-1
size: .
D: TRBD1
J: TRBJ1-2

DNA: TGTGCCAGCAGTTACTCGGACCTTAGGGGAGGCTACACCTTC
CDR3: CASSYSDLRGGYTF
V: TRBV6-5
size: once
D: .
J: TRBJ1-2

DNA: TGTGCCAGCAGTGAAGGAGCGGGACAGGAAAATCAGCCCCAGCATTTT
CDR3: CASSEGAGQENQPQHF
V: TRBV2
size: .
D: TRBD1
J: TRBJ1-5

DNA: TGTGCCTGGAGTGTACGCGGGGTCACTGAAGCTTTCTTT
CDR3: CAWSVRGVTEAFF
V: TRBV30
size: .
D: .
J: TRBJ1-1

DNA: TGTGCCAGCAGATCCGGGACTCCCACAGATACGCAGTATTTT
CDR3: CASRSGTPTDTQYF
V: TRBV3-1
size: .
D: .
J: TRBJ2-3

DNA: TGTGCCAGCAGCTTAAAGGGGTCGAACACTGAAGCTTTCTTT
CDR3: CASSLKGSNTEAFF
V: TRBV7-2
size: .
D: .
J: TRBJ1-1

DNA: TGTGCCATCAGAGACGTCTTGGGGCAGGGACACTGGTACTTC
CDR3: CAIRDVLGQGHWYF
V: TRBV10-3
size: .
D: .
J: TRBJ2-4

DNA: TGTGCCACCAGTGATTCTACTAGCGGGTCTTACAATGAGCAGTTCTTC
CDR3: CATSDSTSGSYNEQFF
V: TRBV24-1
size: .
D: TRBD2
J: TRBJ2-1

DNA: TGCGCCAGCAGCCCCGGCGGGGGGCGGAGGAGCACAGATACGCAGTATTTT
CDR3: CASSPGGGRRSTDTQYF
V: TRBV5-1
size: .
D: TRBD2
J: TRBJ2-3

DNA: TGTGCCAGCACTCGGACAGGGGTTTACTCTGGAAACACCATATATTTT
CDR3: CASTRTGVYSGNTIYF
V: TRBV6-1
size: few
D: TRBD1
J: TRBJ1-3

DNA: TGTGCCAGCCGCCGAGGGGAAGAGACCCAGTACTTC
CDR3: CASRRGEETQYF
V: TRBV19
size: .
D: .
J: TRBJ2-5

DNA: TGTGCCAGCAGCAGGACAGAGGCCCTCGGCAATCAGCCCCAGCATTTT
CDR3: CASSRTEALGNQPQHF
V: TRBV5-5
size: .
D: .
J: TRBJ1-5

DNA: TGCGCCAGCAGCCCCAGCACCGGGGAGCTGTTTTTT
CDR3: CASSPSTGELFF
V: TRBV5-1
size: .
D: .
J: TRBJ2-2

DNA: TGTGCCACAATCGGAGACAGGGCGAACACTGAAGCTTTCTTT
CDR3: CATIGDRANTEAFF
V: TRBV6-1
size: .
D: TRBD1
J: TRBJ1-1

DNA: TGTGCCAGTAGTATAGGGAGATATCAGCCCCAGCATTTT
CDR3: CASSIGRYQPQHF
V: TRBV19
size: .
D: .
J: TRBJ1-5

DNA: TGTGCCAGCAGTTTAGGAACAGGGGTAGGGGAGCAGTACTTC
CDR3: CASSLGTGVGEQYF
V: TRBV27
size: .
D: TRBD1
J: TRBJ2-7

DNA: TGTGCCACCAGTGGCCAGGGGAGGTCAGATACGCAGTATTTT
CDR3: CATSGQGRSDTQYF
V: TRBV24-1
size: few
D: .
J: TRBJ2-3

DNA: TGTGCCAGCAGGACGGGGAATCTCAACTATGGCTACACCTTC
CDR3: CASRTGNLNYGYTF
V: TRBV2
size: .
D: .
J: TRBJ1-2

DNA: TGTGCCAGCAGTTGGCCAGGGACTAGAGCGAACACTGAAGCTTTCTTT
CDR3: CASSWPGTRANTEAFF
V: TRBV2
size: few
D: .
J: TRBJ1-1

DNA: TGTGCCAGCAGTTTATTTGGGACAGATGTGTATGGCTACACCTTC
CDR3: CASSLFGTDVYGYTF
V: TRBV6-5
size: .
D: TRBD1
J: TRBJ1-2

DNA: TGTGCCAGCAGCTTCCGGGAGGCATACGAGCAGTACTTC
CDR3: CASSFREAYEQYF
V: TRBV7-2
size: few
D: TRBD2
J: TRBJ2-7

DNA: TGCAGCGTTCAACTAGGAGGTGAAGCTTTCTTT
CDR3: CSVQLGGEAFF
V: TRBV29-1
size: .
D: .
J: TRBJ1-1

DNA: TGTGCCAGTAGTGGGGCAGACCTTGGGGCCAACGTCCTGACTTTC
CDR3: CASSGADLGANVLTF
V: TRBV19
size: .
D: .
J: TRBJ2-6

DNA: TGTGCCAGCAGTTTATCCACAGTGTTTAATCCTTACACTGAAGCTTTCTTT
CDR3: CASSLSTVFNPYTEAFF
V: TRBV27
size: .
D: .
J: TRBJ1-1

DNA: TGTGCCAGCAGGGCACAGGTAAATCAGCCCCAGCATTTT
CDR3: CASRAQVNQPQHF
V: TRBV2
size: .
D: .
J: TRBJ1-5

DNA: TGTGCCATCTCCACCTCCAGGACAGCCAACTATGGCTACACCTTC
CDR3: CAISTSRTANYGYTF
V: TRBV6-1
size: .
D: .
J: TRBJ1-2

DNA: TGTGCCAGTAGTATAGAGACCCCAGGGGCCCACGCCCCTAATTTCTATGGCTACACCTTC
CDR3: CASSIETPGAHAPNFYGYTF
V: TRBV19
size: .
D: .
J: TRBJ1-2

DNA: TGCAGTGCGACCCAGGGGGAGACGCCTGAAGCTTTCTTT
CDR3: CSATQGETPEAFF
V: TRBV20-1
size: few
D: TRBD1
J: TRBJ1-1

DNA: TGTGCCAGCAGCCACGGTGGGGGAACTGAAGCTTTCTTT
CDR3: CASSHGGGTEAFF
V: TRBV3-1
size: .
D: .
J: TRBJ1-1

DNA: TGTGCCAGCTCTGCCGGGCACAATCAGCCCCAGCATTTT
CDR3: CASSAGHNQPQHF
V: TRBV18
size: .
D: .
J: TRBJ1-5

DNA: TGTGCCAGCAGCCCCGGGACAGTGGCCAAGGGGACCCAGTACTTC
CDR3: CASSPGTVAKGTQYF
V: TRBV3-1
size: .
D: TRBD1
J: TRBJ2-5

DNA: TGTGCCAGCAGCTTAATGGGGGACCGCACAGATACGCAGTATTTT
CDR3: CASSLMGDRTDTQYF
V: TRBV7-9
size: .
D: .
J: TRBJ2-3

DNA: TGTGCCAGCAGGTCGACAGGCAGGGATGGCTACACCTTC
CDR3: CASRSTGRDGYTF
V: TRBV12-3/TRBV12-4
size: .
D: .
J: TRBJ1-2

DNA: TGCAGTGCAGTACAGGGGGGGAACACTGAAGCTTTCTTT
CDR3: CSAVQGGNTEAFF
V: TRBV20-1
size: .
D: TRBD1
J: TRBJ1-1

DNA: TGTGCCAGCAGCCTCTTCAGCGGGAGAGGGGAGACCCAGTACTTC
CDR3: CASSLFSGRGETQYF
V: TRBV9
size: .
D: TRBD2
J: TRBJ2-5

DNA: TGTGCCTGGATGCAGGGGGCGAAGACTGAAGCTTTCTTT
CDR3: CAWMQGAKTEAFF
V: TRBV30
size: .
D: TRBD1
J: TRBJ1-1

DNA: TGTGCCAGCAGTTTTACAGGGCCCGGCAATCAGCCCCAGCATTTT
CDR3: CASSFTGPGNQPQHF
V: TRBV12-3/TRBV12-4
size: .
D: .
J: TRBJ1-5

DNA: TGTGCCAGCAGTTACCCGACGGCTGGGCGGGGCGAGCAGTACTTC
CDR3: CASSYPTAGRGEQYF
V: TRBV6-2/TRBV6-3
size: .
D: .
J: TRBJ2-7

DNA: TGTGCCAGCAGGTCGACAGGCACCAATCAGCCCCAGCATTTT
CDR3: CASRSTGTNQPQHF
V: TRBV6-1
size: few
D: .
J: TRBJ1-5